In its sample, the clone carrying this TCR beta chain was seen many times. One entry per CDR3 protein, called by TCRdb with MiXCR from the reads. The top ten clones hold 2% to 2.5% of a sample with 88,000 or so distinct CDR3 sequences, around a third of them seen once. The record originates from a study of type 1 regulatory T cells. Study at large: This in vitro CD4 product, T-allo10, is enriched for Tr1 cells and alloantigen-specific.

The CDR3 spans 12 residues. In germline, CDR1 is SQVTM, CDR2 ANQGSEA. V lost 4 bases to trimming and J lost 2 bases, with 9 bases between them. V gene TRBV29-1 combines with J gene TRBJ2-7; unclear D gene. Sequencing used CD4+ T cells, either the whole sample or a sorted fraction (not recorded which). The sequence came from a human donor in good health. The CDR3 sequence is CSVVMPPYEQYF. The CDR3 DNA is TGCAGCGTTGTTATGCCCCCCTACGAGCAGTACTTC.